The rows below give T cell receptor beta chains drawn from one sample of a study of blood T cell repertoires in COVID-19. The repertoire was sequenced with immunoSEQ multiplex PCR; TCRdb's copy has only in-frame clones and lacks some. Here the sample spans fewer than 200,000 clones, around 83% being singletons. Specimen: PBMCs or T cells enriched from blood (not recorded which). The receptors originated from a woman in her forties or fifties in a cohort exposed to, infected with or recovered from COVID-19 (not recorded which). The CDR3 runs from the conserved cysteine through the conserved F or W. The D gene is left open where the match is weak. Only some rows state a clone size, as once, few, many or a class for expanded clones.

TGTGCCAGCAACGAGGGATTGGATACGCAGTATTTT | CASNEGLDTQYF | TRBJ2-3 | TRBV2 | - | -
TGCGCCAGCAGTGAGTCGGGAGACAGGGGGCACGAGCAGTACTTC | CASSESGDRGHEQYF | TRBJ2-7 | TRBV10-1 | TRBD1 | -
TGTGCCAGCAGTGACACGAATAGCAATCAGCCCCAGCATTTT | CASSDTNSNQPQHF | TRBJ1-5 | TRBV28 | - | -
TGTGCCAGCAGCATATCGGTCGAATACGAGCAGTACTTC | CASSISVEYEQYF | TRBJ2-7 | TRBV7-9 | - | -
TGTGCCAGCAGCCGAGGACAGGGAGGCGGTCAGCCCCAGCATTTT | CASSRGQGGGQPQHF | TRBJ1-5 | TRBV3-1/TRBV3-2 | TRBD1 | -
TGCGCCAGCAGCTTGGAAGCGTTAATGAACACTGAAGCTTTCTTT | CASSLEALMNTEAFF | TRBJ1-1 | TRBV5-1 | - | -
TGTGCCAGTAGTGCACGGGACAGGGTAAACACCGGGGAGCTGTTTTTT | CASSARDRVNTGELFF | TRBJ2-2 | TRBV19 | TRBD1 | few
TGTGCCAGCAGTGTCAGGGGTAATGAAAAACTGTTTTTT | CASSVRGNEKLFF | TRBJ1-4 | TRBV2 | - | -
TGTGCCAGCTCGCGGCCGGGACTAGCGGATTACGAGCAGTACTTC | CASSRPGLADYEQYF | TRBJ2-7 | TRBV18 | TRBD2 | few
TGTGCCAGCAGCCCCACGGGGTTTGAGACCCAGTACTTC | CASSPTGFETQYF | TRBJ2-5 | TRBV7-2 | - | -
TGTGCCAGCAGCGCAGGGGGCGGTAGCACAGATACGCAGTATTTT | CASSAGGGSTDTQYF | TRBJ2-3 | TRBV9 | TRBD1 | once
TGTGCCAGCAGAGGCGGGAGCTCCTACAATGAGCAGTTCTTC | CASRGGSSYNEQFF | TRBJ2-1 | TRBV2 | TRBD2 | few
TGTGCCAGCAGCAGATACAGTGACACTGAAGCTTTCTTT | CASSRYSDTEAFF | TRBJ1-1 | TRBV7-9 | - | few
TGTGCCAGCAAATTGGGTAGCGGGGGCTACAATGAGCAGTTCTTC | CASKLGSGGYNEQFF | TRBJ2-1 | TRBV2 | TRBD2 | once
TGTGCCAGCAGCTTAAATCCCCTAGGCACAGATACGCAGTATTTT | CASSLNPLGTDTQYF | TRBJ2-3 | TRBV7-3 | - | -
TGTGCCAGCAGTCGGGCTAGCGGCACAGATACGCAGTATTTT | CASSRASGTDTQYF | TRBJ2-3 | TRBV2 | - | -
TGTGCCAGCAGCCAAGACAGGGGAATGAACACTGAAGCTTTCTTT | CASSQDRGMNTEAFF | TRBJ1-1 | TRBV3-1/TRBV3-2 | - | -
TGTGCCAGCAGTGAGGGGGACAGCTCCTACGAGCAGTACTTC | CASSEGDSSYEQYF | TRBJ2-7 | TRBV6-1 | TRBD1 | many
TGTGCCAGCAGTTTCCCCCCAGCAGGGGTCTACGAGCAGTACTTC | CASSFPPAGVYEQYF | TRBJ2-7 | TRBV28 | - | -
TGTGCCAGTAGTTCACGACAGGGATGGAATCAGCCCCAGCATTTT | CASSSRQGWNQPQHF | TRBJ1-5 | TRBV19 | TRBD1 | -
TGTGCCAGCAGCCCTTCCTCTGGGAGCGGGAGAAGGGTCGATGAGCAGTTCTTC | CASSPSSGSGRRVDEQFF | TRBJ2-1 | TRBV7-2 | TRBD2 | -
TGTGCCACCAGCAGAGTGCTAGGGGGCACCGGGGAGCTGTTTTTT | CATSRVLGGTGELFF | TRBJ2-2 | TRBV15 | - | -
TGTGCCTGGGACTCCGGGACAGGGGGCGGGGGCTACACCTTC | CAWDSGTGGGGYTF | TRBJ1-2 | TRBV30 | TRBD1 | -
TGTGCCAGCTCACGTGATAGCGGGGAGGATACGCAGTATTTT | CASSRDSGEDTQYF | TRBJ2-3 | TRBV18 | TRBD2 | -
TGCAGCGTTACTAGCGGGAACACTTTCTCCTACGAGCAGTACTTC | CSVTSGNTFSYEQYF | TRBJ2-7 | TRBV29-1 | TRBD2 | -
TGTGCCAGCAGCCCCAACCCCGGACAGGGCAATCCCTACGAGCAGTACTTC | CASSPNPGQGNPYEQYF | TRBJ2-7 | TRBV5-8 | TRBD1 | -
TGTGCCAGCAGCTTCCTAGCTTCTTACAATGAGCAGTTCTTC | CASSFLASYNEQFF | TRBJ2-1 | TRBV7-9 | - | -
TGTGCCAGCAGAAGGGGCCAAAGCCAGCCCCAGCATTTT | CASRRGQSQPQHF | TRBJ1-5 | TRBV2 | - | -
TGTGCCACCAGTCAAAATCCTACTAGCGGGAGGGTCAACGAGCAGTACTTC | CATSQNPTSGRVNEQYF | TRBJ2-7 | TRBV24-1 | TRBD2 | few
TGTGCCAGCAGCTTAGACGCGAATTCACCCCTCCACTTT | CASSLDANSPLHF | TRBJ1-6 | TRBV7-2 | - | -
TGTGCCAGCAGCATGAGACAGAGAACTAATGAAAAACTGTTTTTT | CASSMRQRTNEKLFF | TRBJ1-4 | TRBV21-1 | - | -
TGTGCCAGCAGCCAAATAACATTACTAGCGGGAGGGGATTGGAACACCGGGGAGCTGTTTTTT | CASSQITLLAGGDWNTGELFF | TRBJ2-2 | TRBV3-1/TRBV3-2 | TRBD2 | -
TGTGCCATCACGCGAGGGGGAAGCTTTATTGATGAAGCTTTCTTT | CAITRGGSFIDEAFF | TRBJ1-1 | TRBV10-3 | - | -
TGTGCCAGCAGCCCCCGGGACAGGGCGGCCAGAGGCAATCAGCCCCAGCATTTT | CASSPRDRAARGNQPQHF | TRBJ1-5 | TRBV6-2/TRBV6-3 | TRBD1 | few
TGTGCCAGCAGTACGCTGACAGGGGGCACAGATACGCAGTATTTT | CASSTLTGGTDTQYF | TRBJ2-3 | TRBV6-2/TRBV6-3 | TRBD1 | few
TGTGCCAGCAGCTCCGACAGGAGTACTGAAGCTTTCTTT | CASSSDRSTEAFF | TRBJ1-1 | TRBV7-3 | - | -
TGTGCCAGCAGCCCCCAGTCGGGGGGGATATCACCCCTCCACTTT | CASSPQSGGISPLHF | TRBJ1-6 | TRBV7-6 | - | -
TGTGCCGTTCTAGGCGGTAGCGGGACCTACGAGCAGTACTTC | CAVLGGSGTYEQYF | TRBJ2-7 | TRBV6-5 | TRBD2 | -
TGTGCCAGCAGCCCAGCGGGAACTCCCGGAGGAGCTTTCTTT | CASSPAGTPGGAFF | TRBJ1-1 | TRBV9 | - | -
TGCGCCAGCAGCTTGGAAGGGACACAGACCGCTGAGCAGTTCTTC | CASSLEGTQTAEQFF | TRBJ2-1 | TRBV5-1 | - | -
TGTGCCACCAGCAGAGAGATTGGGGGACAGGGGCGCAATCAGCCCCAGCATTTT | CATSREIGGQGRNQPQHF | TRBJ1-5 | TRBV15 | TRBD1 | few
TGTGCCAGTAGTACGGACAGAGGATGGGACACCGGGGAGCTGTTTTTT | CASSTDRGWDTGELFF | TRBJ2-2 | TRBV19 | - | -
TGTGCCAGCAGCCAACTAGCGGAAGCCACCGGGGAGCTGTTTTTT | CASSQLAEATGELFF | TRBJ2-2 | TRBV9 | TRBD2 | -
TGTGCCAGCAGCACACGGACTAGCGGGAGGAAATACAATGAGCAGTTCTTC | CASSTRTSGRKYNEQFF | TRBJ2-1 | TRBV7-8 | TRBD2 | -
TGTGCCAGCAGTTACCTCGGACAGGGCAATCAGCCCCAGCATTTT | CASSYLGQGNQPQHF | TRBJ1-5 | TRBV6-2/TRBV6-3 | TRBD1 | -